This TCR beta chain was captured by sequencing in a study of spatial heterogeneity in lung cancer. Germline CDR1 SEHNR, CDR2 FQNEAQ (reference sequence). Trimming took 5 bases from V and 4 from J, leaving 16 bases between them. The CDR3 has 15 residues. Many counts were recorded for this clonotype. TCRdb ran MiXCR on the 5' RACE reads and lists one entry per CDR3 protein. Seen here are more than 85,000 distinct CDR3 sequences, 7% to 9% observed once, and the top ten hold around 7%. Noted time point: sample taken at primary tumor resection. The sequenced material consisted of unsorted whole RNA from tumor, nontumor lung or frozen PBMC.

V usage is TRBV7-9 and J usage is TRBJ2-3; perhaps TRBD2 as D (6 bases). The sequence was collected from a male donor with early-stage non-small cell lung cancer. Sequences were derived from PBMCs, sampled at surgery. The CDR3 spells CASSLTGERADTQYF. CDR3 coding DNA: TGTGCCAGCAGCCTCACGGGGGAAAGGGCAGATACGCAGTATTTT.